This paragraph covers one T cell receptor (beta chain) sequence. Germline loops: CDR1 SGHRS, CDR2 YFSETQ. The CDR3 spans 14 residues. With V trimmed by 4 bases and J by 0 bases, 4 bases remained unmatched. Assay used: immunoSEQ multiplex PCR; TCRdb lists only in-frame clones, some missing. The data show 1,500,000 or so clones, approximately 98.5% seen once. This sample was included in a study of shared clonotypes between healthy human individuals. This TCR was sampled from a man aged 30 to 45 in good health. This chain uses TRBV5-1 with TRBJ2-7; 7 nucleotides line up with TRBD1. The sequenced material came from naive CD4+ T cells sorted from blood. Subset described: CD45RA+ positively selected. CDR3 sequence (DNA): TGCGCCAGCAGCGCAGACAGGGCCTCCTACGAGCAGTACTTC. Translated, it gives CASSADRASYEQYF.